This T cell receptor beta chain was captured by sequencing in a study of T cell repertoires in ileal Crohn's disease. The CDR3 spans 18 residues. Germline assignment: CDR1 SGHTA and CDR2 FQGNSA. V shed 5 bases, J shed 4 bases, and the junction held 14 bases outside the gene matches. Overall study findings and caveats: Mucosal expansions were suggested to be mainly CD8 T cells.

Data came from immunoSEQ multiplex PCR; TCRdb stores just in-frame clones and leaves some out. Of approximately 29,000 clones listed, roughly 77% are singletons. Notes on this clone: The antigen is not known.

Included were adult ileal or ileocolonic Crohn's patients indicated for ileocolonic resection. Sequencing was done on a sample of ileal tissue. The sequence came from an adult with Crohn's disease. The genes are TRBV7-2 and TRBJ2-2; 9 bases align to TRBD1. The CDR3 DNA follows: TGTGCCAGCAGCCTAACCGGGACAGGGCTGGTGAGCACCGGGGAGCTGTTTTTT. This codes for CASSLTGTGLVSTGELFF.